Each of the 17 T cell receptor beta chains below was sequenced from the same sample in a study of cytomegalovirus exposure and HLA in healthy donors. Clones were read by immunoSEQ multiplex PCR, and TCRdb kept only the in-frame ones, dropping some. The repertoire consists of about 58,000 clones, with around nine tenths occurring once and the leading ten covering 1.1%. The source material was PBMCs. The source is a man younger than 35 in good health and CMV-seronegative.

The chain carries TRBV5-6 and TRBJ2-5; 10 bases agree with TRBD2. CDR3 length: 17 amino acids. Germline CDR1 reads SGHDT; CDR2 reads YYEEEE. The V gene end was trimmed by 2 bases and the J gene end by 5 bases; junction bases not matched to a gene: 12. The CDR3 is CASSLPSGSPPGETQYF. The CDR3 DNA sequence: TGTGCCAGCAGCTTACCTAGCGGGAGCCCCCCAGGGGAGACCCAGTACTTC.

The V gene is TRBV2, the J gene TRBJ2-1; TRBD2 matches at 9 bases. This CDR3 is built from 15 residues. Trimming cost V 8 bases and J 6 bases; bases outside gene matches: 11. Per the germline V gene, CDR1 is SNHLY and CDR2 is FYNNEI. The CDR3 is CASWWASGIPNEQFF. The CDR3 coding sequence is TGTGCCAGCTGGTGGGCTAGCGGGATCCCCAATGAGCAGTTCTTC.

This clone came up once. The chain uses TRBV7-9 and TRBJ2-3; TRBD2 might be the D (7 bases). V lost 6 bases and J 4 bases, leaving 23 bases between the germline ends. The germline V gene has CDR1 SEHNR and CDR2 FQNEAQ (reference sequence). The CDR3 spans 17 residues. The CDR3 sequence is CASSWGPSGATADTQYF. CDR3 nucleotide sequence: TGTGCCAGCAGTTGGGGGCCCAGCGGGGCCACGGCAGATACGCAGTATTTT.

The chain uses TRBV5-1 and TRBJ2-7; 14 positions match TRBD2. V lost 3 bases, J lost 1 base, and 6 bases stayed unmatched. Germline CDR1 SGHRS, CDR2 YFSETQ. The CDR3 loop spans 17 amino acids. CDR3 sequence: CASSSGLAGALSYEQYF. CDR3 nucleotides: TGCGCCAGCAGCTCGGGACTAGCGGGAGCTTTGTCCTACGAGCAGTACTTC.

The rearrangement joins TRBV25-1 to TRBJ2-1; D remains unclear. The CDR3 spans 16 residues. The germline V and J ends were trimmed by 3 bases and 2 bases, with 14 bases remaining between them. Germline assignment: CDR1 MGHDK and CDR2 SYGVNS. CDR3 loop: CASSDHQKSPYNEQFF. Here the CDR3 DNA reads TGTGCCAGCAGTGACCACCAAAAGAGTCCCTACAATGAGCAGTTCTTC.

The count of this clone is one. The rearrangement joins TRBV4-3 to TRBJ1-2; the match to TRBD1 covers 9 bases. This CDR3 is 15 amino acids long. V was clipped by 3 bases and J by 6 bases; unmatched bases: 8. Looked up from germline, CDR1 is LGHNA and CDR2 is YSLEER. Written as DNA, the CDR3 is TGCGCCAGCAGCCAGGCGGACAGGGGCGGCCATGGCTACACCTTC. Protein product: CASSQADRGGHGYTF.

This clone was observed a handful of times. This chain joins TRBV28 and TRBJ1-5; TRBD1 might be the D (5 bases). This CDR3 is built from 16 residues. Trimming pared 5 bases from V and 0 bases from J, leaving 14 bases between. Germline lookup yields CDR1 MDHEN and CDR2 SYDVKM. In nucleotides, the CDR3 is TGTGCCAGCAGTCCACCGACAGAGTATAGCAATCAGCCCCAGCATTTT. Amino acid sequence: CASSPPTEYSNQPQHF.

The chain links TRBV6-5 to TRBJ1-2; tentatively, D is TRBD1 (6 bases). V lost 9 bases, J lost 8 bases, and 19 bases lay in between. From germline, CDR1 is MNHEY and CDR2 SVGAGI. The CDR3 is 13 amino acids. CDR3 in amino acids: CARQRPRGCGYTF. The CDR3 bases are TGTGCCAGGCAGAGACCCAGGGGTTGCGGCTACACCTTC.

The CDR3, as DNA: TGTGCCACCAGCAGAGATCGAGCGGGAGTGGGAGAGACCCAGTACTTC. This encodes CATSRDRAGVGETQYF. The rearrangement joins TRBV15 to TRBJ2-5; 8 nucleotides match TRBD2. The CDR3 length is 16 residues. Germline V gene sequence: CDR1 LNHNV, CDR2 YYDKDF (reference sequence). Unmatched junction bases numbered 7, after V lost 0 bases and J lost 4 bases.

The chain combines TRBV7-8 with TRBJ2-2; tentative D call: TRBD2 (6 bases). The CDR3 is made up of 12 amino acids. Germline V gives CDR1 SGHVS, CDR2 FQNEAQ. V lost 5 bases and J lost 5, with 6 bases in between. CDR3 nucleotide sequence: TGTGCCAGCAGCCGGGGGACCGGGGAGCTGTTTTTT. Protein: CASSRGTGELFF.

This clone was seen a handful of times. This chain joins TRBV29-1 and TRBJ2-1; 7 bases are shared with TRBD2. The V segment lost 7 bases and the J segment 6 bases; nucleotides outside the gene matches: 6. The CDR3 is 12 amino acids. CDR1 is SQVTM and CDR2 is ANQGSEA in the germline V gene. The CDR3 protein is CSAGEGINEQFF. The CDR3, as DNA: TGCAGCGCCGGGGAGGGGATCAATGAGCAGTTCTTC.

The V and J genes are TRBV25-1 and TRBJ2-4; D ambiguous. Looked up from germline, CDR1 is MGHDK and CDR2 is SYGVNS. This CDR3 is built from 13 residues. Trimming stripped 7 bases from V and 2 bases from J, with 9 bases between. The CDR3 DNA is TGTGCCAGCATGGCTAGGACCAAAAACATTCAGTACTTC. This translates into CASMARTKNIQYF.

The chain uses TRBV28 and TRBJ2-1, with 9 nucleotides matching TRBD2. Germline V gene data show CDR1 as MDHEN and CDR2 as SYDVKM. The CDR3 runs 18 residues. V was clipped by 5 bases and J by 1 base; unmatched bases: 12. The CDR3 sequence: CASSPWGGRALSYNEQFF. CDR3 coding DNA: TGTGCCAGCAGTCCTTGGGGCGGGAGGGCCTTATCCTACAATGAGCAGTTCTTC. The full variable domain, in which reference TRBV28 and TRBJ2-1 provide the parts outside the CDR3, is DVKVTQSSRYLVKRTGEKVFLECVQDMDHENMFWYRQDPGLGLRLIYFSYDVKMKEKGDIPEGYSVSREKKERFSLILESASTNQTSMYLCASSPWGGRALSYNEQFFGPGTRLTVL.

This clone was seen once. The rearrangement links TRBV7-9 to TRBJ2-5; D might be TRBD1 (7 bases). V shed 5 bases and J shed 5 bases, with 12 bases lying between them. CDR3 size: 13 residues. Germline CDR1 SEHNR, CDR2 FQNEAQ (reference sequence). CDR3 bases: TGTGCCAGCAGCCCCCAGGGGGGTGAGACCCAGTACTTC. Residues: CASSPQGGETQYF.

The J gene is TRBJ1-5, the V gene TRBV5-1; a weak D match, TRBD1 (5 bases). With 4 bases removed from V and 7 bases from J, the gap between germline ends came to 15 bases. The germline V gene encodes CDR1 SGHRS and CDR2 YFSETQ. The length of the CDR3 is 14 residues. CDR3 in amino acids: CASSVTGVGQPQHF. CDR3 DNA sequence: TGCGCCAGCAGCGTCACGGGGGTCGGGCAGCCCCAGCATTTT.

This sequence joins TRBV28 and TRBJ2-7; 8 bases align to TRBD2. V trimming: 1 base; J trimming: 2 bases; junction bases outside the gene matches: 10. This CDR3 has 17 amino acids. CDR1 is MDHEN, CDR2 SYDVKM, per germline. CDR3 coding DNA: TGTGCCAGCAGTTTATCCCTCGAACTAGCGGCAGCCTACGAGCAGTACTTC. This gives the protein CASSLSLELAAAYEQYF.

V is TRBV19 and J is TRBJ2-1, with 10 bases that match TRBD1. Looked up from germline, CDR1 is LNHDA and CDR2 is SQIVND (reference sequence). The CDR3 contains 16 residues. Germline trimming cut 1 base from V and 4 bases from J; bases unmatched to any gene: 4. The CDR3 coding sequence is TGTGCCAGTAGTATAGTGGACAGGGGGTCGTACAATGAGCAGTTCTTC. It codes for CASSIVDRGSYNEQFF. The variable domain in full, with the rest retrieved from reference TRBV19 and TRBJ2-1, is DGGITQSPKYLFRKEGQNVTLSCEQNLNHDAMYWYRQDPGQGLRLIYYSQIVNDFQKGDIAEGYSVSREKKESFPLTVTSAQKNPTAFYLCASSIVDRGSYNEQFFGPGTRLTVL.